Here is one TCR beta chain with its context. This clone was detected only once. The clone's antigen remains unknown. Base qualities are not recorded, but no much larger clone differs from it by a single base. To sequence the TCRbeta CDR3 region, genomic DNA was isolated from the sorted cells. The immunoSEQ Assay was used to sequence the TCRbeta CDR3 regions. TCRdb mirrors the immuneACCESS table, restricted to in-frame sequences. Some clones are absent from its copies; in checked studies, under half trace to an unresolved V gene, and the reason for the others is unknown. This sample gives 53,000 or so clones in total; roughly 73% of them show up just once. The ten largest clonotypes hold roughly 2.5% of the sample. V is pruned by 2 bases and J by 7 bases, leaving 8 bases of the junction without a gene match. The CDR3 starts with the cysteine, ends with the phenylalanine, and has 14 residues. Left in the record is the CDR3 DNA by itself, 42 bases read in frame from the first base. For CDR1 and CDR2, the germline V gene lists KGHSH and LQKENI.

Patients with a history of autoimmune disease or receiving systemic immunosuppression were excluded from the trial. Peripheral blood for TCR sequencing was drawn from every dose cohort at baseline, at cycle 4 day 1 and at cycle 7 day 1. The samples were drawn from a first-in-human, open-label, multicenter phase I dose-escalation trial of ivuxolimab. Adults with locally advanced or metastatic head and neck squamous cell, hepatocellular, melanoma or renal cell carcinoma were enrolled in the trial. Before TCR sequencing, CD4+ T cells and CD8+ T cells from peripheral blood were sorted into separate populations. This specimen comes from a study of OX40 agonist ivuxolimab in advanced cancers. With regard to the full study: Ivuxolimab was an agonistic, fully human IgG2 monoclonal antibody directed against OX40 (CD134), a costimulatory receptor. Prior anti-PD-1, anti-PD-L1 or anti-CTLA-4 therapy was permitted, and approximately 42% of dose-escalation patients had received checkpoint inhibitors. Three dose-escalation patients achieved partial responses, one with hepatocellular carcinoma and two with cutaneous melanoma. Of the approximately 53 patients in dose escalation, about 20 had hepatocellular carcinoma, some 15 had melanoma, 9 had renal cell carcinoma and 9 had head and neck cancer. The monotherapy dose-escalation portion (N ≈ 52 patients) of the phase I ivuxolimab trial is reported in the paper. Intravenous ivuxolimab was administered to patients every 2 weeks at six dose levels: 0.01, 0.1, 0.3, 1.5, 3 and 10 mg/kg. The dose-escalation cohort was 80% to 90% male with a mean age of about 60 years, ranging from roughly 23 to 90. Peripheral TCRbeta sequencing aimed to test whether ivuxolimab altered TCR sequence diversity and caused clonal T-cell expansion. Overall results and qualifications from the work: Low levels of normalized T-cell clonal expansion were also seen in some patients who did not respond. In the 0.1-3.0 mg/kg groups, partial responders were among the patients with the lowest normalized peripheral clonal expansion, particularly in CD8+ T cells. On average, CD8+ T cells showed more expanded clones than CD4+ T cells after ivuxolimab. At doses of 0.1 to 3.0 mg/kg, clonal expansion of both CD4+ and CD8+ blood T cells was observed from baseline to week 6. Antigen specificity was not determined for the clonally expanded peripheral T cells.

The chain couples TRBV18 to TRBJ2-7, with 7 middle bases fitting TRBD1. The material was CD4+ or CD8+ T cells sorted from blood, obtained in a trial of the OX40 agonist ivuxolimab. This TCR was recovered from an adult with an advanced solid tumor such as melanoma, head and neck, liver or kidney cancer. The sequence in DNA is TGTGCCAGCTCACCAACAGGGGCGGGTTGGGAGCAGTACTTC. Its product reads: CASSPTGAGWEQYF.